This entry lists 18 T cell receptor beta chains sequenced from one sample in a study of CD8 T cells in Susac syndrome. Random hexamers were used to reverse transcribe the RNA input (about 0.5 to 1 ug). Each CDR3 protein is one row after TCRdb ran MiXCR on the immunoSEQ multiplex PCR reads. The data show under 200,000 distinct CDR3 sequences, about 91% seen once. The sequencing sample was made of CD4+ T cells from PBMCs. The receptors originated from a human donor in good health.

CDR3 amino acids: CASSPLAVSGNTIYF. The CDR3 DNA follows: TGTGCCAGCAGCCCGCTCGCGGTCTCTGGAAACACCATATATTTT. This rearrangement joins TRBV7-2 to TRBJ1-3, with D unclear. The CDR3 has 15 amino acids. The V end was cut by 5 bases, the J end by 0 bases, with 11 bases between. Per germline, CDR1 SGHTA and CDR2 FQGNSA. The full variable domain, completed using reference TRBV7-2 and TRBJ1-3, is GAGVSQSPSNKVTEKGKDVELRCDPISGHTALYWYRQSLGQGLEFLIYFQGNSAPDKSGLPSDRFSAERTGGSVSTLTIQRTQQEDSAVYLCASSPLAVSGNTIYFGEGSWLTVV.

The gene calls are TRBV2 and TRBJ1-5; D unclear. The V end was cut by 3 bases, the J end by 0 bases, with 9 bases between. The germline V gene encodes CDR1 SNHLY and CDR2 FYNNEI. This CDR3 is built from 15 residues. The CDR3 sequence is CASSDLLPSNQPQHF. As DNA, the CDR3 is TGTGCCAGCAGTGATCTCCTACCTAGCAATCAGCCCCAGCATTTT.

This chain connects TRBV4-3 to TRBJ1-1; D is perhaps TRBD1 (6 bases). Germline-derived CDR1 and CDR2 are LGHNA and YSLEER. This CDR3 has 15 residues. The V end lost 1 base, the J end lost 0 bases, and 9 bases lay between the germline ends. CDR3 region: CASSQGTGMNTEAFF. The CDR3 nucleotides are TGCGCCAGCAGCCAAGGAACAGGGATGAACACTGAAGCTTTCTTT.

The chain has TRBV5-1 and TRBJ2-4; D is unresolved. The CDR3 contains 16 residues. Trimming pared 5 bases from V and 4 bases from J, leaving 19 bases between. The V gene's germline CDR1 is SGHRS and CDR2 YFSETQ. CDR3 sequence reads: CASSVVPSVAKNIQYF. The CDR3 nucleotides are TGCGCCAGCAGTGTCGTTCCCAGCGTGGCGAAAAACATTCAGTACTTC. Filled out from reference TRBV5-1 and TRBJ2-4, the complete variable domain reads KAGVTQTPRYLIKTRGQQVTLSCSPISGHRSVSWYQQTPGQGLQFLFEYFSETQRNKGNFPGRFSGRQFSNSRSEMNVSTLELGDSALYLCASSVVPSVAKNIQYFGAGTRLSVL.

The rearrangement links TRBV10-3 to TRBJ1-5; no definite D call. Trimming shortened V by 4 bases and J by 2 bases, and 15 bases separated the two germline ends. The CDR3 totals 16 residues. Germline V gene data show CDR1 as ENHRY and CDR2 as SYGVKD. The CDR3: CAISGRDGVGNQPQHF. CDR3 nucleotide sequence: TGTGCCATCAGTGGCCGAGATGGAGTTGGCAATCAGCCCCAGCATTTT.

The J gene is TRBJ1-6, the V gene TRBV7-8; no definite D call. Deletions cut 1 base from V and 8 bases from J, with 9 bases between. The CDR3 sequence is 14 residues long. Germline V gives CDR1 SGHVS, CDR2 FQNEAQ. Here the CDR3 reads CASSLGIRHSPLHF. CDR3 in DNA: TGTGCCAGCAGCTTAGGTATCAGACATTCACCCCTCCACTTT.

The chain joins TRBV11-2 to TRBJ2-5; no definite D call. V was pared by 5 bases and J by 1 base, with 2 bases between. CDR1 and CDR2 (germline): SGHAT, FQNNGV. CDR3 size: 11 residues. The CDR3 DNA reads TGTGCCAGCAGCGTCCAAGAGACCCAGTACTTC. Translating it yields CASSVQETQYF.

The chain recombines TRBV2 with TRBJ2-1; D gene unclear. CDR1 is SNHLY and CDR2 is FYNNEI in the germline V gene. V lost 3 bases and J 1 base, leaving 10 bases between the germline ends. The CDR3 covers 15 residues. Here the CDR3 reads CASSEIVLSYNEQFF. CDR3 nucleotide sequence: TGTGCCAGCAGTGAGATAGTCCTATCCTACAATGAGCAGTTCTTC.

The gene calls are TRBV3-1 and TRBJ1-1; D ambiguous. Trimming shortened V by 2 bases and J by 8 bases, and 12 bases separated the two germline ends. CDR3 length equals 13 residues. CDR1 and CDR2 (germline): LGHDT, YNNKEL (reference sequence). The CDR3 nucleotides are TGTGCCAGCAGCCAAAGGAGTAAGCAAGAAGCTTTCTTT. It encodes CASSQRSKQEAFF.

The chain uses TRBV30 and TRBJ1-2; 7 bases are a match to TRBD1. The CDR3 spans 14 residues. Germline V gene lookup returns CDR1 GTSNPN and CDR2 SVGIG (reference sequence). J was trimmed by 2 bases and V by 3 bases; bases with no gene match: 6. CDR3 in amino acids: CAWRKRQGNYGYTF. The CDR3 DNA is TGTGCCTGGAGGAAGAGACAGGGCAACTATGGCTACACCTTC. The whole variable domain, remainder taken from reference TRBV30 and TRBJ1-2, is SQTIHQWPATLVQPVGSPLSLECTVEGTSNPNLYWYRQAAGRGLQLLFYSVGIGQISSEVPQNLSASRPQDRQFILSSKKLLLSDSGFYLCAWRKRQGNYGYTFGSGTRLTVV.

The V call is TRBV20-1, the J call TRBJ2-5; D uncertain. The V gene's germline CDR1 is DFQATT and CDR2 SNEGSKA (reference sequence). V gave up 4 bases and J gave up 2 bases, with 14 bases separating them. The length of the CDR3 is 14 residues. CDR3 sequence (DNA): TGCAGTGCTACCGAGGTTCGCCTTCAAGAGACCCAGTACTTC. Encoded protein: CSATEVRLQETQYF.

Comment on this clonotype: The junction shows a germline mismatch at one end, possibly a read error. The CDR3 reads CASSDGLAGVYSEQFF. The CDR3 DNA is TGTGCCAGCAGCGACGGACTAGCGGGGGTGTACAGTGAGCAGTTCTTC. V usage is TRBV27 and J usage is TRBJ2-1, with 13 bases lining up with TRBD2. The CDR3 runs to 16 residues. Germline V gene sequence: CDR1 MNHEY, CDR2 SMNVEV (reference sequence).

The chain combines TRBV30 with TRBJ2-7; the match to TRBD2 covers 8 bases. The CDR3 extends over 13 amino acids. Germline CDR1 reads GTSNPN; CDR2 reads SVGIG (reference sequence). V lost 3 bases and J lost 6; bases outside the gene matches: 7. The DNA for the CDR3 is TGTGCCTGGAGGTCTGCGGGAGGTAGCGAGCAGTACTTC. Its protein is CAWRSAGGSEQYF.

The rearrangement uses TRBV7-3 and TRBJ1-1, with D tentatively TRBD1 (5 bases). The CDR3 sequence is 15 residues long. CDR1 and CDR2 (germline): SGHTA, FQGTGA. Trimming took 4 bases from V and 5 from J, leaving 17 bases between them. CDR3 sequence: CASSYNPGVGTEAFF. CDR3 nucleotide sequence: TGTGCCAGCAGCTACAATCCGGGGGTCGGGACTGAAGCTTTCTTT.

The chain links TRBV4-3 to TRBJ2-2; D possibly corresponds to TRBD1 (5 bases). Trimming took 4 bases from V and 1 from J, leaving 10 bases between them. The CDR3 loop spans 15 amino acids. Germline V gene lookup returns CDR1 LGHNA and CDR2 YSLEER. CDR3 coding DNA: TGCGCCAGCAGCCGGCAGGGAAGGAACACCGGGGAGCTGTTTTTT. Encoded protein: CASSRQGRNTGELFF.

The chain links TRBV18 to TRBJ2-1; D is ambiguous. CDR1 and CDR2 from the germline V gene are KGHSH and LQKENI. The CDR3 runs to 12 residues. V lost 2 bases and J 10 bases, leaving 9 bases between the germline ends. The chain's CDR3 is CASSPFGQEQFF. The CDR3 coding sequence is TGTGCCAGCTCACCATTCGGCCAAGAGCAGTTCTTC.

V and J are TRBV5-1 and TRBJ2-5; 8 nucleotides match TRBD2. CDR1 and CDR2 (germline): SGHRS, YFSETQ. Trimming removed 2 bases from V and 3 bases from J; junction bases left unmatched: 0. The CDR3 extends over 13 amino acids. The CDR3 nucleotides are TGCGCCAGCAGCTTACTAGCGGAAGAGACCCAGTACTTC. Residues: CASSLLAEETQYF.

The chain employs TRBV2 and TRBJ1-2; TRBD1 aligns across 7 bases. The CDR3 totals 14 residues. Germline values: CDR1 SNHLY, CDR2 FYNNEI. V trimming: 5 bases; J trimming: 4 bases; junction bases outside the gene matches: 7. The CDR3 bases are TGTGCCAGCAGTTCCCTAGGGACAGCCTATGGCTACACCTTC. It specifies CASSSLGTAYGYTF.